This T cell receptor beta chain is from a study of cytomegalovirus exposure and HLA in healthy donors. PCR involved 60 Vbeta and 13 Jbeta primers. Here immunoSEQ multiplex PCR was the method, and the copy in TCRdb shows in-frame clones only, minus some. Counted here are approximately 150,000 clones, 55% to 75% occurring once; the ten biggest clones make up 2% to 3%. The CDR3 has 15 amino acids. V was clipped by 5 bases and J by 5 bases, with 18 bases between them. Germline values: CDR1 SEHNR, CDR2 FQNEAQ (reference sequence). The V call is TRBV7-9, the J call TRBJ1-2; possible D gene TRBD1, 6 bases. Material: PBMCs. The sequence derives from a human donor in good health. The CDR3 DNA reads as TGTGCCAGCAGCCCCTCTGACAGGAAAAGTTATGGCTACACCTTC. Translating it yields CASSPSDRKSYGYTF. Variable domain in full (rest from reference TRBV7-9 and TRBJ1-2): DTGVSQNPRHKITKRGQNVTFRCDPISEHNRLYWYRQTLGQGPEFLTYFQNEAQLEKSRLLSDRFSAERPKGSFSTLEIQRTEQGDSAMYLCASSPSDRKSYGYTFGSGTRLTVV.